The clone carrying this T cell receptor (beta chain) was seen repeatedly, ten times or more. TCRdb used MiXCR to reprocess the 5' RACE reads, holding one entry per CDR3 protein. The profile covers more than 350,000 distinct CDR3 sequences, with about 9.9% appearing a single time and roughly 18% taken by the ten largest. The record originates from a study of T cells after yellow fever vaccination. The sequence came from a man younger than 35 who received the YFV17D yellow fever vaccine. The material was PBMCs, obtained on the day of the first yellow fever vaccination.

The CDR3 loop reads CASSEGLAGAKLIPTSTDTQYF. The CDR3 nucleotides read TGTGCCAGCAGTGAGGGACTAGCGGGAGCGAAACTAATCCCTACTAGCACAGATACGCAGTATTTT. The chain is built from TRBV25-1 and TRBJ2-3; 14 positions match TRBD2. The J segment lost 0 bases and the V segment lost 3 bases, leaving 17 bases of the junction unmatched. The CDR3 consists of 22 residues. CDR1 is MGHDK and CDR2 is SYGVNS in the germline V gene.